This T cell receptor (beta chain) emerged from a study of blood T cells in healthy people across ages (dated by TCRdb to 2014 to 2015). Notes on the research overall: In model experiments, template switching captured about one uniquely barcoded TCR beta cDNA molecule for every two T cells. Using deep sequencing normalized with unique cDNA molecular identifiers, the study measured how TCR beta repertoire diversity changes with age. The study analyzed two additional independent replicas of 1 million unique cDNA reads from the same blood draw for two donors, one aged 18 to 30 and one aged 80 or older. The donors were split into four age groups: young (average roughly 15 years), middle-aged (around 40), aged (about 56) and long-lived (roughly 86). General conclusions and limits of the study: As age increased, observed TCR beta diversity per million T cells dropped in a roughly linear way, and a significant reduction was already evident by age about 36. Total diversity estimates from one million sequenced T cells were considered lower bounds and underestimates. Compared with the aged group, the long-lived group had more naive CD4+ T cells, fewer expanded clones and increased TCR diversity, suggesting age selection. The percentage of naive T cells measured by flow cytometry correlated strongly with observed TCR beta diversity. The CMV infection status of donors was not known, potentially confounding age-related changes in expanded clonotypes. Conclusive comparison of naive and antigen-experienced compartments was prevented by the profiling of bulk unsorted PBMCs.

The CDR3 runs 16 amino acids, cysteine and phenylalanine included. Only the CDR3 portion is preserved as DNA: 48 bases, with reading frame beginning at the first base. As encoded in the germline V gene (reference sequence), CDR1 is SGHAT while CDR2 is FQDESV. This clonotype was picked up a small number of times. Its recognized antigen is unknown. Per-base quality was not reported, and no clone a single base away is much larger than it. Systemically healthy Caucasian individuals from Russia, around 38 in total and aged roughly 6 to 100 years, were included as donors. Ten milliliters of peripheral blood were collected from each donor into EDTA-treated Vacutainer tubes. Ficoll-Paque density-gradient centrifugation was used to isolate PBMCs, with at least 6.5 million per sample. Total RNA, at least 6 micrograms per sample, was extracted from PBMCs with Trizol reagent. For every donor, flow cytometry on a PBMC aliquot measured the percentage of naive CD45RAhigh/CD27high T cells.

Library preparation employed 5' RACE. The instrument was an Illumina HiSeq 2500. The second PCR ran for roughly 7 to 12 cycles and used a J-beta primer mix along with a sample-barcoded 5' primer. A unique molecular identifier was introduced onto each TCR beta cDNA molecule by a template-switch 5' adaptor carrying 12 random nucleotides. Each sample yielded at least 2.5 million CDR3-containing paired-end reads. The Mint cDNA synthesis kit, primed by a TRBC-specific oligonucleotide, was used to synthesize first-strand cDNA from all RNA. Following uracil-DNA glycosylase treatment, a first 18-cycle PCR with universal primers M1SS and BC2_uni_R was performed on all cDNA. Concerning the study's data processing: For normalization, 1 million high-quality reads, each with a distinct molecular identifier, were randomly selected from each sample. Reads with shared molecular identifiers were discarded instead of being binned into consensus sequences. MiTCR, run with a Q25 quality threshold and the strictest error-elimination algorithm, handled CDR3 identification, clonotype clustering and error correction. Lower-bound total TCR beta diversity was estimated with a nonparametric unseen species model using Euler transformation. The public sequencing data were trimmed at Q25 with fastp and processed into clonotypes with MiXCR by TCRdb, which kept only in-frame beta chains. For every CDR3 protein sequence, its rows merge into one entry that carries the most common genes and DNA. It is TCRdb's table, rather than the study itself, that gives the V and J calls and clone size. In all, the sample holds a few hundred thousand distinct CDR3 sequences, and about 29% of those were seen once. Over 3.5% of the sample belongs to the ten largest clones.

These data also formed part of another study, on T cells of mothers and their children. According to the second study: Nine systemically healthy Caucasian individuals, comprising three mothers and their six children, were included as donors. cDNA synthesis consumed the entire amount of extracted RNA, loaded at roughly 1.5 ug RNA in each 15 ul reaction. In the second PCR, the M1S primer introduced both the sample barcodes and 2-4 random nucleotides. Each mother yielded over 9 million TCR beta CDR3 reads and each child roughly 3 million reads. TCR recombination output is similarly shaped by thymic selection in related and unrelated pairs, with a minor effect exerted by inherited differences. Normalized repertoire overlap was always found to be slightly, but never significantly, higher in related mother-child pairs than in unrelated mother-child pairs. With a sensitivity of 90 to 100 clones per million clonotypes, no persistent microchimeric T cell clones were detected. To look for features that set related mother-child pairs apart from unrelated individuals, the researchers ran deep NGS to compare the TCR beta repertoires of mothers and children. Mothers averaged approximately 40 +/- 4 years of age and children averaged around 10 +/- 4 years. After adapters were ligated using NEBNext reagents, the libraries underwent 100+100 nt paired-end sequencing on an Illumina HiSeq 2000. To avoid cross-contamination, the mother libraries and the child libraries were prepared a month apart and sequenced in separate runs. For each donor, between roughly 450,000 and 2,200,000 distinct TCR beta clonotypes were identified. Naive TCR beta clonotypes were estimated from low-frequency clonotypes matched to each donor's FACS-determined naive share, without sorting.

This receptor was identified in a boy aged 2-9 years in good health. The sequenced sample was blood. The chain links TRBV11-1 with TRBJ2-7; a stretch of 9 junction bases matches TRBD2. Near its end, the DNA agrees better with TRBJ2-5, so the J call may be wrong. The CDR3 protein is CASSVHNSGGQETQYF. Read as DNA, the sequence is TGTGCCAGCAGCGTACATAATAGCGGGGGACAAGAGACCCAGTACTTC.